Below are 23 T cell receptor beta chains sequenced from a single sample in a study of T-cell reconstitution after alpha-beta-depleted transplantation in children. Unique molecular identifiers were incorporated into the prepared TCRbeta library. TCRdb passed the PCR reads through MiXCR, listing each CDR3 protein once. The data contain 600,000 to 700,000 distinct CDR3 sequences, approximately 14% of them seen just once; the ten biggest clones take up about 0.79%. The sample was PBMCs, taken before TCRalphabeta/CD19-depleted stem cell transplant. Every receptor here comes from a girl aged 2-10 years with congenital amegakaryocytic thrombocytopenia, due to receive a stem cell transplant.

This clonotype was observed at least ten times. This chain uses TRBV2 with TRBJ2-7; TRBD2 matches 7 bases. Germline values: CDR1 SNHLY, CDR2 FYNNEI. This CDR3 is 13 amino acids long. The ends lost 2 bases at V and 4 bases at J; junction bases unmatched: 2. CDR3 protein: CASSELAEYEQYF. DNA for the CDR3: TGTGCCAGCAGTGAACTAGCGGAATACGAGCAGTACTTC.

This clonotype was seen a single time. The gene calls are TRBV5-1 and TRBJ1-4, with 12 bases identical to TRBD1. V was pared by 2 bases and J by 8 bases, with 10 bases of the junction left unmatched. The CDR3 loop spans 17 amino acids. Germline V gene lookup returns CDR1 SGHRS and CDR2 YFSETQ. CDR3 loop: CASSFGGQGAGKEKLFF. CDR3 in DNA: TGCGCCAGCAGCTTTGGGGGACAGGGGGCTGGAAAGGAAAAACTGTTTTTT.

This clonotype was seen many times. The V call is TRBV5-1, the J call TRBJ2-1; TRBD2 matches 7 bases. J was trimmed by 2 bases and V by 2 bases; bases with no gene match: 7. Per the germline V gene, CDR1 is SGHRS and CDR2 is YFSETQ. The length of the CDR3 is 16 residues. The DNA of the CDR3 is TGCGCCAGCAGCTTATCATTGAGCGGGGCCTACAATGAGCAGTTCTTC. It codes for CASSLSLSGAYNEQFF.

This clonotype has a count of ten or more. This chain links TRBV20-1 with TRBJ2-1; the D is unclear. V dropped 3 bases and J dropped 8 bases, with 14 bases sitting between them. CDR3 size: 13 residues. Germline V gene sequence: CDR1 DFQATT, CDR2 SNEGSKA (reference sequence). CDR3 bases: TGCAGTGCTAGGACCCTGGTGATGGATGAGCAGTTCTTC. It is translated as CSARTLVMDEQFF.

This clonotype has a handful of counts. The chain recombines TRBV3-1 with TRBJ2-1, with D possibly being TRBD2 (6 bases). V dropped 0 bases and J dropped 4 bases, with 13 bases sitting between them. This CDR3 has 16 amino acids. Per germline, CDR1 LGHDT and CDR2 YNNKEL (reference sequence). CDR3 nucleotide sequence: TGTGCCAGCAGCCAAGATGTACCACTAGCTTACAATGAGCAGTTCTTC. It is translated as CASSQDVPLAYNEQFF.

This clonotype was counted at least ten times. CDR3 in amino acids: CASSFGAGSLGEQYF. The CDR3 bases are TGTGCCAGCAGCTTTGGCGCAGGATCTCTAGGAGAGCAGTACTTC. This sequence joins TRBV5-6 and TRBJ2-7; no reliable D call. Trimming pared 2 bases from V and 7 bases from J, leaving 19 bases between. The CDR3 spans 15 residues. CDR1 is SGHDT, CDR2 YYEEEE, per germline.

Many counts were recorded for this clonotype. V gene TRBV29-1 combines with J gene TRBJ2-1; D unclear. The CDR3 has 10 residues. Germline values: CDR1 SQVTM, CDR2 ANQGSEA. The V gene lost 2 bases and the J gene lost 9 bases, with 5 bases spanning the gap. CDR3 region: CSVELGEQFF. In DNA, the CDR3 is TGCAGCGTTGAATTGGGTGAGCAGTTCTTC.

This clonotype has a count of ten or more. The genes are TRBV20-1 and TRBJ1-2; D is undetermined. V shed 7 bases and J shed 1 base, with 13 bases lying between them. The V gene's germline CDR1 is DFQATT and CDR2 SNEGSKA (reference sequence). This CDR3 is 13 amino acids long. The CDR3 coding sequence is TGCAGTGTCAACGACCGAGTTAACTATGGCTACACCTTC. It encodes CSVNDRVNYGYTF.

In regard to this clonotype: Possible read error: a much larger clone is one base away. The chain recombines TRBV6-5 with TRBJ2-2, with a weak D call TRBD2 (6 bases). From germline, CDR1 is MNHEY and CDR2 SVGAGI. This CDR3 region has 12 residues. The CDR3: CASRKIGGELLF. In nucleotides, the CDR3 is TGTGCCAGCAGGAAAATCGGCGGGGAGCTGCTTTTT.

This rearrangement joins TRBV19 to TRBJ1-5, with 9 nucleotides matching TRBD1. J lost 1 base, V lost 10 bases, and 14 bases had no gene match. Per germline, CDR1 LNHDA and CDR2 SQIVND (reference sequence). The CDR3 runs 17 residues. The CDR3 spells CATSRMGTGTSNQPQHF. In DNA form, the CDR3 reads TGTGCCACTTCCCGGATGGGGACAGGGACGAGCAATCAGCCCCAGCATTTT.

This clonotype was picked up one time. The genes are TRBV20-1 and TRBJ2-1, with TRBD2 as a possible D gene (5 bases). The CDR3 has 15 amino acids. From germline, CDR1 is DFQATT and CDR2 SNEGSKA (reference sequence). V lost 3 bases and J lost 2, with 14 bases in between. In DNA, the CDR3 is TGCAGTGCTAGTGGCGGGCCCGCTACCTACAATGAGCAGTTCTTC. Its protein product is CSASGGPATYNEQFF.

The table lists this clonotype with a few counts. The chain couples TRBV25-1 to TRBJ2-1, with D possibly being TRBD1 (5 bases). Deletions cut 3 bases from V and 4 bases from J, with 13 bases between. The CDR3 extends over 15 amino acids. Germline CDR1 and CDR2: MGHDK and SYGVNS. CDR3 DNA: TGTGCCAGCAGTGATCCCCAGGGTGGGTACAATGAGCAGTTCTTC. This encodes CASSDPQGGYNEQFF.

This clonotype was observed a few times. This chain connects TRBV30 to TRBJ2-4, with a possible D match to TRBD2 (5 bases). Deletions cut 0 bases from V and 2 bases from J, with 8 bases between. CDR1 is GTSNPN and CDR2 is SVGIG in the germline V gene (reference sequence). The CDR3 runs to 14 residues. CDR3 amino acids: CAWSVRGTKNIQYF. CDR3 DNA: TGTGCCTGGAGTGTACGAGGGACCAAAAACATTCAGTACTTC.

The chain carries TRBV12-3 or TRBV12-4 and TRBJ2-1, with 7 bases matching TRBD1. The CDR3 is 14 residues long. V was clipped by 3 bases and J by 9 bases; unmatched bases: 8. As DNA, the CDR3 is TGTGCCAGCAGTTTCTCCAGGGGGTTCAGTGAGCAGTTCTTC. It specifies CASSFSRGFSEQFF.

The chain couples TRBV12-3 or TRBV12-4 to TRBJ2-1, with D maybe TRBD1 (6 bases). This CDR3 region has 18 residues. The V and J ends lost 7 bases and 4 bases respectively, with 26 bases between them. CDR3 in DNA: TGTGCCAGCACCCTCAGGGGCAGCAGCCCTCCTTTTTACAATGAGCAGTTCTTC. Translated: CASTLRGSSPPFYNEQFF.

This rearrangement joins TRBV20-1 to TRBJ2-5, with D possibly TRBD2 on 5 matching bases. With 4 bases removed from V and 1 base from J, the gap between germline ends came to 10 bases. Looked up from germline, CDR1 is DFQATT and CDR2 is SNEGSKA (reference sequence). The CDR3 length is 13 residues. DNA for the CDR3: TGCAGTGCTAAGCGGCCGCTCCAAGAGACCCAGTACTTC. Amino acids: CSAKRPLQETQYF.

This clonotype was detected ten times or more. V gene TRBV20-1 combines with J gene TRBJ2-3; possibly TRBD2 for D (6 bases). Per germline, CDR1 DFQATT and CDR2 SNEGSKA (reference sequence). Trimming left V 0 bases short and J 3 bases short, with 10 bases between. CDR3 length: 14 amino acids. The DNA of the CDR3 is TGCAGTGCTAGAGATGGAGGGTCTACAGATACGCAGTATTTT. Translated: CSARDGGSTDTQYF.

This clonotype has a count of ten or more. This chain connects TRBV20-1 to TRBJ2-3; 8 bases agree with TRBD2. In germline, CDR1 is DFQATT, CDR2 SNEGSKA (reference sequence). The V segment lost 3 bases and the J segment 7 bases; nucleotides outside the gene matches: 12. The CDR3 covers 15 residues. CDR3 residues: CSASRIAGLTYTQYF. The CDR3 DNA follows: TGCAGTGCTAGCCGAATAGCGGGACTAACCTATACGCAGTATTTT.

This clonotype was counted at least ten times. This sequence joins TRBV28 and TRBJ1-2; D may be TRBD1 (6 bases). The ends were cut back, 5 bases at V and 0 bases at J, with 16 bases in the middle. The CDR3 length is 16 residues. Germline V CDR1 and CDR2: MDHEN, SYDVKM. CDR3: CASSLPSDRANYGYTF. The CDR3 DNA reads TGTGCCAGCAGTCTCCCTTCGGACAGAGCTAACTATGGCTACACCTTC.

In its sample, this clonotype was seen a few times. The CDR3: CASSSSGQGNNYGYTF. For the CDR3, the DNA is TGTGCCAGCAGTTCCAGCGGACAGGGGAATAACTATGGCTACACCTTC. The rearrangement links TRBV12-3 or TRBV12-4 to TRBJ1-2, with 9 positions matching TRBD1. The length of the CDR3 is 16 residues. J gave up 1 base and V 4 bases, and 7 bases lay outside the gene matches.

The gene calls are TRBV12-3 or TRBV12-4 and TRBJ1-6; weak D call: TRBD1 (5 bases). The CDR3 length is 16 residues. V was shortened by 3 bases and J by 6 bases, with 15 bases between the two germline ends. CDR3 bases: TGTGCCAGCAGTTTGCCCGGGACCCCACCTAATTCACCCCTCCACTTT. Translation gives CASSLPGTPPNSPLHF.

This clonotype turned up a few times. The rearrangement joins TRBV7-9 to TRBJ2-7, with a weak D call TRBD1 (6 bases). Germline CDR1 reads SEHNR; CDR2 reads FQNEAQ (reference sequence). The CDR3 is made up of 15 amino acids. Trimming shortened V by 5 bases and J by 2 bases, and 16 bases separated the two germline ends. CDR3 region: CASSISGTPTYEQYF. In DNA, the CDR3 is TGTGCCAGCAGCATATCGGGGACACCTACCTACGAGCAGTACTTC.

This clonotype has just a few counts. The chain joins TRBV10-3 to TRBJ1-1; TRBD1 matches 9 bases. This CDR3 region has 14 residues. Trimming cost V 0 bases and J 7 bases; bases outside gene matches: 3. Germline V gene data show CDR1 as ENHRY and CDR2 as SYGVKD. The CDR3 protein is CAISESTGGDEAFF. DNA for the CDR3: TGTGCCATCAGTGAGTCAACAGGGGGCGATGAAGCTTTCTTT.